This T cell receptor (beta chain) derives from a study of blood T cell repertoires in COVID-19. TCRdb's copy holds only in-frame clones and misses some; the assay was immunoSEQ multiplex PCR. The sample includes under 300,000 clones, roughly nine tenths of them seen just once. A Seattle source enrolled patients during active infection and followed them longitudinally. Sequencing was carried out using peripheral blood. The source is a woman aged 25 to 39 with COVID-19, enrolled during active disease.

Here the CDR3 DNA reads TGTGCCAGCAGCCGTAATACAGGGCCCGGAAACACCATATATTTT. Its protein product is CASSRNTGPGNTIYF. The chain combines TRBV3-1 (or the pseudogene TRBV3-2) with TRBJ1-3, with a possible D match to TRBD1 (6 bases). Germline-derived CDR1 and CDR2 are LGHDT and YNNKEL (reference sequence). Trimming cost V 4 bases and J 4 bases, with 14 bases left between them. CDR3 length: 15 residues.